Below, 3 T cell receptor beta chains from the same sample are listed, as sequenced in a study of T cells in Graves' hyperthyroidism and ophthalmopathy. Amplified regions were TCR beta CDR3 sequences from RNA transcripts. Initially, a first-round RT-PCR of the TCR CDR3 employed the HTBI primer set. From the multiplex PCR reads, TCRdb called clonotypes with MiXCR, one entry per CDR3 protein. The table records about 350,000 distinct CDR3 sequences, more than 11% of them present only once. What was sequenced was blood. Source of these receptors: a woman aged 25 to 45 with Graves' hyperthyroidism.

The chain links TRBV27 to TRBJ1-5; D gene unclear. CDR1 and CDR2 from the germline V gene are MNHEY and SMNVEV (reference sequence). This CDR3 contains 13 residues. V shed 7 bases and J shed 0 bases, with 7 bases lying between them. The CDR3 coding sequence is TGTGCCAGCAAAGGGAATAGCAATCAGCCCCAGCATTTT. Translated, it gives CASKGNSNQPQHF.

V is TRBV9 and J is TRBJ2-5, with 9 bases identical to TRBD1. The J segment lost 1 base and the V segment lost 0 bases, leaving 19 bases of the junction unmatched. Germline CDR1 reads SGDLS; CDR2 reads YYNGEE. CDR3 length: 21 residues. CDR3 sequence: CASSVGKGGTGRYGRQETQYF. In DNA form, the CDR3 reads TGTGCCAGCAGCGTAGGCAAGGGCGGGACAGGGAGGTATGGTCGCCAAGAGACCCAGTACTTC.

The chain is built from TRBV24-1 and TRBJ2-7, with TRBD1 matching 7 bases. The length of the CDR3 is 15 residues. The V segment lost 10 bases and the J segment 5 bases; nucleotides outside the gene matches: 16. The germline CDR1 and CDR2 sequences are KGHDR and SFDVKD. This CDR3 reads CATQDRKAARNEQYF. In DNA form, the CDR3 reads TGTGCCACTCAGGACAGGAAGGCGGCGCGGAACGAGCAGTACTTC.